This entry features one TCR beta chain sequence. The antigen it recognizes is unknown. No much larger clone exists at a distance of one base, and base qualities are not known. This sample is part of a study of blood T cells in healthy people across ages (dated by TCRdb to about 2015). Regarding the research as a whole: In model experiments, template switching captured about one uniquely barcoded TCR beta cDNA molecule for every two T cells. The donors were split into four age groups: young (average around 16 years), middle-aged (nearly 40), aged (over 55) and long-lived (roughly 86). The study measured age-related changes in TCR beta repertoire diversity using deep sequencing normalized with unique cDNA molecular identifiers. To avoid experimental bias, donors of different ages were spread randomly across the sequencing lanes. The study analyzed two additional independent replicas of 1 million unique cDNA reads from the same blood draw for two donors, one aged 18 to 30 and one aged 80 or older. Overall study results and their limits: The CMV infection status of donors was not known, potentially confounding age-related changes in expanded clonotypes. The long-lived group showed more naive CD4+ T cells, fewer expanded clones and increased TCR diversity than the aged group, suggesting age selection. A strong correlation was found between observed TCR beta diversity and the percentage of naive T cells measured by flow cytometry. Total diversity estimates from one million sequenced T cells were considered lower bounds and underestimates. Observed TCR beta diversity per million T cells fell roughly linearly with age, and a significant reduction was already apparent by age around 39. Bulk unsorted PBMC profiling prevented conclusive comparison of naive and antigen-experienced compartments.

Libraries came from 5' RACE. The sequencing machine was an Illumina HiSeq 2500. A second about 7 to 11 cycle PCR used a sample-barcoded 5' primer and a J-beta primer mix. A template-switch 5' adaptor carrying 12 random nucleotides introduced a unique molecular identifier onto each TCR beta cDNA molecule. At least 2.5 million CDR3-containing paired-end reads were obtained from each sample. All of the RNA was converted into first-strand cDNA using the Mint cDNA synthesis kit, with a TRBC-specific oligonucleotide serving as the primer. Following uracil-DNA glycosylase treatment, all cDNA underwent a first 18-cycle PCR with the universal primers M1SS and BC2_uni_R. As for the authors' bioinformatics: Normalization of each sample was performed by random selection of 1 million high-quality reads, each carrying a distinct molecular identifier. Instead of being binned into consensus sequences, reads with shared molecular identifiers were discarded. MiTCR, run with a Q25 quality threshold and the strictest error-elimination algorithm, handled CDR3 identification, clonotype clustering and error correction. A nonparametric unseen species model with Euler transformation was used to estimate a lower bound on total TCR beta diversity. TCRdb itself trimmed the public reads at Q25 with fastp, ran MiXCR and retained productive beta chains. Each CDR3 protein gets just one entry, which takes the most common genes and DNA from the rows behind it. The V and J calls follow TCRdb's processing rather than the paper's. This sample comprises about 680,000 distinct CDR3 sequences, 45% to 50% of them detected only once. Clones ranked in the top ten supply under 35% of the sample.

Systemically healthy Caucasian individuals from Russia, 35 to 40 in total and aged about 6 to 90 years, were included as donors. Roughly 9.5 milliliters of peripheral blood were drawn from each donor into EDTA-treated Vacutainer tubes. PBMCs were isolated by Ficoll-Paque density-gradient centrifugation, with at least 6 million obtained per sample. Trizol reagent was used to extract total RNA from PBMCs, with at least 6 micrograms per sample. The percentages of naive CD45RAhigh/CD27high T cells were determined by flow cytometry on a PBMC aliquot from every donor. The CDR3 runs 16 amino acids, cysteine and phenylalanine included. Of the read, only the CDR3 DNA is kept; its 48 bases are in frame from base 1. Here V drops 5 bases and J drops 1 base, and the junction holds 8 bases not matched to any gene. CDR1 and CDR2, per the germline V gene, are SGHTA and FQGTGA.

The TCR comes from a woman aged 55 to 70 in good health. The sequenced material came from blood. The chain couples TRBV7-3 to TRBJ2-3; a stretch of 8 junction bases matches TRBD2. The CDR3 sequence is CASSRSAGGRTDTQYF. The DNA sequence is given as TGTGCCAGCAGCCGATCGGCGGGAGGCCGCACAGATACGCAGTATTTT.